A selection of T cell receptor beta chains follows, all from one sample in a study of Ad26.COV2.S vaccination and SARS-CoV-2 variants. Clones were read by immunoSEQ multiplex PCR, and TCRdb kept only the in-frame ones, dropping some. The table includes 400,000 to 450,000 clones, more than 80% detected once. The source was peripheral blood, collected in a trial of Ad26.COV2.S vaccine versus placebo. Every receptor here comes from a person between 18 and 65 years old who received the Ad26.COV2.S COVID-19 vaccine or a placebo. CDR3s include the opening cysteine and the closing phenylalanine or tryptophan. Each record gives: V gene, J gene, D gene, clone size, CDR3 protein, CDR3 DNA. The D gene is left open where the match is weak. Not all rows give a size; the values are once, few, many and, for expanded clones, a class.

>TRBV11-2|TRBJ2-7|TRBD1|-
CASSHPDRVSEQYF
TGTGCCAGCAGCCACCCGGACAGGGTGAGCGAGCAGTACTTC
>TRBV11-2|TRBJ1-1|-|-
CASSPLTGIRTEAFF
TGTGCCAGCAGCCCCCTTACAGGGATACGAACTGAAGCTTTCTTT
>TRBV6-2/TRBV6-3|TRBJ1-5|-|-
CASSYIMNLGTNYNQPQHF
TGTGCCAGCAGTTATATCATGAATCTCGGGACAAACTACAATCAGCCCCAGCATTTT
>TRBV6-1|TRBJ2-2|-|-
CASSEYGPNTGELFF
TGTGCCAGCAGTGAATACGGACCGAACACCGGGGAGCTGTTTTTT
>TRBV10-3|TRBJ1-6|-|-
CAISPMEGGFMHF
TGTGCCATCAGCCCTATGGAAGGGGGGTTTATGCACTTT
>TRBV21-1|TRBJ1-1|-|-
CASSKRPNTEAFF
TGTGCCAGCAGCAAGAGACCGAACACTGAAGCTTTCTTT
>TRBV7-8|TRBJ1-2|-|once
CASSPMYGFYTF
TGTGCCAGCAGCCCGATGTATGGTTTCTACACCTTC
>TRBV15|TRBJ2-2|-|-
CATTPGRGVNTGELFF
TGTGCCACCACCCCTGGGAGGGGGGTGAACACCGGGGAGCTGTTTTTT
>TRBV28|TRBJ2-5|TRBD2|-
CASSFPSGASEETQYF
TGTGCCAGCAGTTTTCCCAGCGGGGCCTCTGAGGAGACCCAGTACTTC
>TRBV5-4|TRBJ2-1|TRBD2|-
CASRSTSAYNEQFF
TGTGCCAGCAGGTCGACTAGCGCATACAATGAGCAGTTCTTC
>TRBV11-2|TRBJ2-7|-|-
CASSRGISYEQYF
TGTGCCAGCTCCCGTGGCATCTCCTACGAGCAGTACTTC
>TRBV5-4|TRBJ2-1|-|-
CASSVRGSDNEQFF
TGTGCCAGCAGCGTTCGGGGGTCAGACAATGAGCAGTTCTTC
>TRBV11-2|TRBJ1-2|TRBD1|-
CASRTGQGVYGYTF
TGTGCCAGCAGAACCGGACAGGGGGTCTATGGCTACACCTTC
>TRBV5-1|TRBJ1-1|-|-
CASSLAVNTEAFF
TGCGCCAGCAGCTTGGCCGTGAACACTGAAGCTTTCTTT
>TRBV20-1|TRBJ1-2|-|-
CSARNRRGYTF
TGCAGTGCTAGGAATAGACGGGGCTACACCTTC
>TRBV28|TRBJ2-1|-|-
CASTKLGDSGKGNEQFF
TGTGCCAGCACCAAACTAGGAGACTCGGGAAAGGGCAATGAGCAGTTCTTC
>TRBV6-5|TRBJ1-2|-|-
CASSYSAGWGYGYTF
TGTGCCAGCAGTTACTCGGCAGGGTGGGGCTATGGCTACACCTTC
>TRBV3-1/TRBV3-2|TRBJ1-1|TRBD1|-
CASSQGQGRTEAFF
TGTGCCAGCAGCCAAGGACAGGGGAGAACTGAAGCTTTCTTT
>TRBV7-3|TRBJ2-2|-|-
CASSPGGRSNTGELFF
TGTGCCAGCAGCCCAGGGGGGAGATCGAACACCGGGGAGCTGTTTTTT
>TRBV7-2|TRBJ2-7|TRBD1|-
CASSFGQGPSYEQYF
TGTGCCAGCAGCTTCGGACAGGGGCCCTCCTACGAGCAGTACTTC
>TRBV5-8|TRBJ1-1|TRBD1|-
CASSKDRALPVAFF
TGTGCCAGCAGCAAGGACAGGGCCCTCCCGGTGGCTTTCTTT
>TRBV7-2|TRBJ1-6|-|-
CASTPRGPAGSPLHF
TGTGCCAGCACCCCCCGGGGCCCGGCGGGTTCACCCCTCCACTTT
>TRBV5-1|TRBJ2-3|TRBD2|-
CAGKREEGTDTQYF
TGCGCCGGGAAGCGGGAGGAAGGCACAGATACGCAGTATTTT
>TRBV28|TRBJ1-5|-|-
CATLSPTTGVYVGNQPQHF
TGTGCCACCTTATCACCGACAACAGGAGTTTATGTGGGCAATCAGCCCCAGCATTTT
>TRBV7-3|TRBJ2-1|TRBD2|-
CASSFSSGSYNEQFF
TGTGCCAGCAGCTTTTCTAGCGGGAGTTACAATGAGCAGTTCTTC
>TRBV7-2|TRBJ2-3|-|once
CASSRAVWDTQYF
TGTGCCAGCAGCCGCGCCGTATGGGATACGCAGTATTTT